This T cell receptor (beta chain) was recorded in a study of cytomegalovirus exposure and HLA in healthy donors. Broader study findings: Certain indistinguishable V segments, among them TRBV6-2 and TRBV6-3, were excluded.

The CDR3 has 16 residues. The trim removed 6 bases at V and 4 bases at J, leaving 13 bases unmatched. From germline, CDR1 is SNHLY and CDR2 FYNNEI. Vbeta (60) and Jbeta (13) primers were used in the PCR. Source study methods: Later, 80 million or so unique TCR beta chains were counted in an analysis, and some 9.9 million of them were shared. Measured with immunoSEQ multiplex PCR; TCRdb has only the in-frame clones, and not every one. V and J calls and clone size are as listed in that table; D and trimming were resolved from the DNA. There are about 140,000 clones in the sample; over 70% occur only once, and roughly 2.8% lies in the top ten. As concerns this clone: As yet, its antigen is unknown.

This TCR was recovered from a male donor in good health and CMV-seronegative. The gene calls are TRBV2 and TRBJ2-5, with 8 bases matching TRBD1. Sequenced: PBMCs. The CDR3 DNA reads TGTGCCAGCAGCTACCCCCGGACAGGGAGTAGAGAGACCCAGTACTTC. Residues: CASSYPRTGSRETQYF.